This T cell receptor beta chain came from a study of blood T cell repertoires in COVID-19 (dated by TCRdb to 2019 to 2021). Background on the whole study: Collaborator samples came from the United States, Italy and Spain and covered acute and convalescent phases of COVID-19. The samples were drawn from the first 160 participants of the ongoing ImmuneRACE study and from 1,254 subjects provided by 6 global collaborators. Nearly every sample came with metadata listing a de-identified subject ID, COVID-19 status, age in years and sex. Where available, HLA class I and class II types were taken from metadata supplied by the sample provider and were not determined by assay-based typing. The prospective study material was composed of cDNA or gDNA derived from T cells, B-cell-depleted T cells, or PBMCs. A freely available public database, intended as a resource for researchers studying the immune response to SARS-CoV-2, is where the repertoires were released. The dataset comprised deeply sampled blood TCRbeta repertoires from subjects exposed to, actively infected with, or recovered from COVID-19.

TCRbeta CDR3 regions were amplified from genomic DNA by means of the immunoSEQ Assay, a bias-controlled multiplex PCR. As for the authors' bioinformatics: Nucleated cell counts per sample were estimated from amplification of reference gene primers within the assay. To quantify the absolute abundance of each unique TCRbeta CDR3 rearrangement, sequence reads were collapsed and filtered. For each sample, productive Simpson clonality was calculated by taking the square root of Simpson's diversity index across productive rearrangements. TCRdb holds this immuneACCESS table with in-frame rearrangements only. Some clones are missing; in checked studies, unresolved V genes explain under half, and the rest has no known cause. V and J calls and clone size are copied from that table; D and trimming were computed from the DNA. Within this sample are some 320,000 clones, with 85% of them counted one time only. The ten most abundant clones make up under 2% of the sample.

Trimming costs V 2 bases and J 8 bases, and their ends lie 10 bases apart. The germline V gene encodes CDR1 LGHDT and CDR2 YNNKEL (reference sequence). The CDR3 holds 13 amino acids from the cysteine to the phenylalanine. Only the CDR3 region is kept as DNA, spanning 39 bases read in frame from base 1. Enrolling through a virtual design, the prospective study's participants ranged in age from roughly 18 to 100 years and lived across roughly 23 United States geographic areas. Cohort assignment in the prospective study relied on participant-reported clinical history from a screening survey and a study questionnaire. Exposed participants had been in contact, within 2 weeks of entering the study, with a person who had a PCR-confirmed or clinician-diagnosed case of COVID-19. Each participant in the prospective study had whole blood, serum and a nasopharyngeal or oropharyngeal swab collected by mobile phlebotomists. Additional blood draws and questionnaires over an approximately two-month period could optionally be provided by prospective study participants. Before DNA extraction, prospective study blood samples were shipped either frozen or at room temperature.

On this clone itself: This clone's antigen is unknown. One base away there is no much larger clone; base qualities are not given.

Broader findings and caveats from the paper: Clinical and demographic metadata were provided uncurated, with the amount varying by source and participant.

Sequencing used PBMCs or T cells enriched from blood (not recorded which). This TCR was recovered from a woman in her 30s who had been exposed to COVID-19. The rearrangement joined TRBV3-1 (or the pseudogene TRBV3-2) to TRBJ2-1; the D segment cannot be called with confidence. The bases read TGTGCCAGCAGCCAAACGGCCCGGGATGAGCAGTTCTTC. Its protein is CASSQTARDEQFF.